Reported below is one T cell receptor beta chain. These data belong to a study of blood T cell repertoires in COVID-19. Study at large: Researchers got acute and convalescent COVID-19 samples from the United States, Italy and Spain. In each case, the material was cDNA or gDNA derived from T cells, B-cell-depleted T cells, or PBMCs.

The authors' processing: Estimates of nucleated cell counts were drawn from the amplification of reference gene primers. The protocol was immunoSEQ multiplex PCR, while the TCRdb copy is restricted to in-frame clones and leaves out a portion. The D gene and trimming were derived from the DNA, and the V and J assignments and clone size from that table. Found here are 130,000 or so clones, more than 80% of them singletons; the top ten hold 10% to 15%. Sample: peripheral blood. The source is a woman aged 55-70 years with acute or convalescent COVID-19.

The CDR3 is CASSAQLAGGGETQYF. Written as DNA, the CDR3 is TGCGCCAGCAGCGCACAACTAGCGGGGGGCGGCGAGACCCAGTACTTC. This sequence joins TRBV5-1 and TRBJ2-5; 12 bases fit TRBD2. V shed 4 bases, J shed 5 bases, and the junction held 9 bases outside the gene matches. Germline CDR1 and CDR2: SGHRS and YFSETQ. This CDR3 is 16 amino acids long.